The present entry profiles one T cell receptor beta chain with its context. Antigen unknown. These data are taken from a study of sequential checkpoint blockade in melanoma. Study summary: Both treatment sequences were followed by maintenance nivolumab. DNA from 95 or so pretreatment tumor samples underwent TCRβ immunosequencing. Approximately 20 patients had tumor biopsies before treatment and at week 13. Study-wide points: Clinical benefit was about 30 times likelier when tumor T-cell fraction and clonality increased.

Noted treatment: randomized to nivolumab then ipilimumab (arm A) or the reverse (arm B). Produced via immunoSEQ multiplex PCR; TCRdb's table is partial and in-frame only. The sample yields approximately 6,900 clones, roughly 20% seen once. The sample here was tumor tissue (inferred from file names), taken from a patient given nivolumab and ipilimumab in sequence. This clonotype was sampled from a human donor with melanoma.

The CDR3 reads CASSLRDSLGGYTF. DNA for the CDR3: TGCGCCAGCAGCTTACGGGACAGCCTCGGGGGCTACACCTTC. The V gene is TRBV5-1, the J gene TRBJ1-2, with 7 bases lining up with TRBD1. J gave up 8 bases and V 2 bases, and 9 bases lay outside the gene matches. This CDR3 has 14 residues. Germline CDR1 reads SGHRS; CDR2 reads YFSETQ.